The T cell receptor (beta chain) described here comes from a study of CD8+CD57+ T cells in acquired aplastic anemia. This clonotype occurred many times. The CDR3 is 13 residues long. Trimming at V came to 5 bases and at J to 5 bases, leaving 4 bases not matched to a gene. Germline CDR1 SEHNR, CDR2 FQNEAQ (reference sequence). Profiling that covered TCR beta VDJ and CDR3 relied on genomic DNA as its template. TCRdb independently ran MiXCR on the reads; one entry per CDR3 protein. The sample lists some 44,000 distinct CDR3 sequences; approximately 71% were seen once. The sequenced sample consisted of sorted CD4+, CD8+, or CD8+CD57+ T cells (not recorded which) from PBMCs. The V call is TRBV7-9, the J call TRBJ1-2, with 8 bases fitting TRBD1. This clonotype originated in a human donor in good health, serving as a control. The CDR3 loop reads CASSPTGVYGYTF. Written as DNA, the CDR3 is TGTGCCAGCAGCCCGACAGGGGTTTATGGCTACACCTTC.